This TCR beta chain was profiled in a study of cytomegalovirus exposure and HLA in healthy donors. Study background: Researchers found that roughly 80% of over 350 genotyped donors fell within the Caucasian-associated ancestry cluster. General study results and limits: The authors later found TCR association rates varying by HLA locus, with DRB1 most and HLA-C fewest. The authors enumerated 150 to 200 TCR beta chains as linked to cytomegalovirus.

PCR was performed using 60 Vbeta and 13 Jbeta primers. Sequenced by immunoSEQ multiplex PCR; TCRdb stores in-frame clones only, minus some. Of about 43,000 clones in the sample, about 60% were seen once. Germline CDR1 is LNHNV and CDR2 is YYDKDF (reference sequence). V lost 0 bases to trimming and J lost 5 bases, with 7 bases between them. The CDR3 totals 14 residues. Regarding this clone: Antigen: not known.

The chain has TRBV15 and TRBJ2-2; D is ambiguous. The origin of this receptor is a man in his sixties in good health and CMV-seropositive. Material: PBMCs. The CDR3 DNA reads TGTGCCACCAGCAGAGACAAATTGACCGGGGAGCTGTTTTTT. Its protein product is CATSRDKLTGELFF.